This T cell receptor (beta chain) was identified in a study of blood T cell repertoires in COVID-19. Whole-study context: Samples came from the United States, Italy and Spain, spanning acute and convalescent COVID-19. From T cells, B-cell-depleted T cells, or PBMCs came the material, which was cDNA or gDNA.

Per the original data handling: Nucleated cell number was recorded as an estimate derived from reference gene primer amplification. Only in-frame clones appear in the TCRdb table, and some are missing; sequencing was by immunoSEQ multiplex PCR. That table supplies the V and J calls and clone size; D and trimming were determined from the DNA. Of roughly 400,000 clones in the sample, 85% to 90% were seen once. Donors in Cohort 3 who had recovered were those with two negative PCRs, healthcare professional clearance, or resolution of their symptoms. The V segment lost 3 bases and the J segment 4 bases; nucleotides outside the gene matches: 8. Germline V CDR1 and CDR2: SGHTA, FQGNSA. This CDR3 spans 16 amino acids.

Sequenced material: PBMCs or T cells enriched from blood (not recorded which). The chain employs TRBV7-2 and TRBJ2-3; 9 nucleotides align to TRBD2. This sequence was found in a woman aged 45-60 years who had recovered from COVID-19. CDR3 residues: CASSLGRGGAADTQYF. For the CDR3, the DNA is TGTGCCAGCAGCTTGGGACGCGGGGGGGCCGCAGATACGCAGTATTTT.